The 2 T cell receptor beta chains below all came from one sample that was sequenced in a study of blood T cell repertoires in COVID-19. The table came from immunoSEQ multiplex PCR; TCRdb's copy has only in-frame clones and leaves some out. The data show approximately 160,000 clones, with around four fifths seen just once and roughly a fifth held by the top ten. Sequenced material: peripheral blood. These receptors were collected from a woman older than 75 with acute or convalescent COVID-19.

The rearrangement links TRBV3-1 (or the pseudogene TRBV3-2) to TRBJ2-5; 12 positions agree with TRBD1. From germline, CDR1 is LGHDT and CDR2 YNNKEL (reference sequence). With V trimmed by 4 bases and J by 1 base, 7 bases remained unmatched. The CDR3 runs to 17 residues. The CDR3 protein is CASSPGQGAGGQETQYF. The CDR3 DNA is TGTGCCAGCAGCCCGGGACAGGGGGCCGGAGGCCAAGAGACCCAGTACTTC.

A note on this clone: A read error is possible here, since a much larger clone lies one base away. Distinct nucleotide sequences in the sample also encode this CDR3. The chain has TRBV5-1 and TRBJ1-1; 7 nucleotides align to TRBD1. Germline lookup yields CDR1 SGHRS and CDR2 YFSETQ. V lost 3 bases to trimming and J lost 2 bases; unmatched junction nucleotides: 4. This CDR3 spans 14 amino acids. The CDR3 region is CASSSGQPNTEAFF. The CDR3 nucleotides are TGCGCCAGCAGCTCGGGACAGCCCAACACTGAAGCTTTCTTT.